The source of this TCR beta chain is a study of OX40 agonist ivuxolimab in advanced cancers. CDR1 and CDR2 (germline): LNHDA, SQIVND (reference sequence). This CDR3 contains 18 residues. The ends lost 3 bases at V and 2 bases at J; junction bases unmatched: 15. TCRdb's copy holds only in-frame clones and misses some; the assay was immunoSEQ multiplex PCR. The sample holds approximately 70,000 clones; 75% to 95% are singletons and the top ten take approximately 6%. Sample: CD4+ or CD8+ T cells sorted from blood, taken in a trial of the OX40 agonist ivuxolimab. This sequence originates from an adult with an advanced solid tumor such as melanoma, head and neck, liver or kidney cancer. The gene calls are TRBV19 and TRBJ2-7; 8 nucleotides match TRBD2. Written as DNA, the CDR3 is TGTGCCAGTAGTATCGGGAGGGACGGGACCCAGGGTACCTACGAGCAGTACTTC. This sequence encodes CASSIGRDGTQGTYEQYF.